The TCR beta chain under discussion was sequenced for a study of cytomegalovirus exposure and HLA in healthy donors. Study-wide findings and caveats: The likely explanation for a cluster of highly shared sequence variants was sequencing artifact. Most TCRs appeared rarely, but some public TCRs recurred in many donors. Presence/absence comparisons presumed near-even sequencing depth among donors.

13 Jbeta primers and 60 Vbeta primers were used for the PCR. This table comes from immunoSEQ multiplex PCR, and its TCRdb copy is limited to in-frame clones, with some not included. The sample yields 200,000 to 250,000 clones, roughly 84% seen once. With regard to this clone: The antigen is undetermined.

Trimming took 4 bases from V and 1 from J; bases not matched to a gene: 9. Germline CDR1 reads MNHEY; CDR2 reads SMNVEV (reference sequence). This CDR3 is 17 amino acids long. The sample was PBMCs. This TCR was recovered from a girl aged 2-10 years in good health and CMV-seronegative. This sequence joins TRBV27 and TRBJ2-1; 8 nucleotides line up with TRBD2. The CDR3 sequence is CASSSQSGSRSYNEQFF. Here the CDR3 DNA reads TGTGCCAGCAGTTCCCAGAGCGGGAGTCGGTCCTACAATGAGCAGTTCTTC.